The sequence of this T cell receptor (gamma chain) was determined in a study of Vδ1+ human thymocytes. Vdelta1+ thymocyte sorts reached between roughly 98% and 99.6% purity. Sequences come from RNA converted to cDNA by reverse transcription. Pooled V-gene forward primers with one constant-region reverse primer generated the CDR3 amplicons by multiplex PCR. TCRdb made new clone calls on the multiplex PCR reads using CATT. The repertoire holds approximately 8,500 gamma-chain clones, with 56% as singletons. This CDR3 spans 14 amino acids. Germline loops: CDR1 GITISATS, CDR2 ISYDGTV (reference sequence). V dropped 2 bases and J dropped 2; count of bases not matched to a gene: 6. For this clone: Antigen specificity is unknown.

Study-level findings and limits: Donors shared many TRG clonotypes but few TRD clonotypes. Unlike peripheral blood Vdelta1+ controls, thymic delta-chain sequences included approximately 21% Vdelta2 and few Vdelta3. In the thymus, TRG and TRD repertoires looked highly polyclonal with Gaussian CDR3 lengths.

The TCR originated in a girl under three years old who had congenital heart surgery. The sequencing input was Vdelta1+ gamma-delta thymocytes from the thymus. Subset denoted: FACS-sorted CD3+ TCRalphabeta- TCRVdelta1+ TCRVdelta2- thymocytes. The rearrangement joins TRGV9 to TRGJ1 or TRGJ2. No J gene is reported in TCRdb; it was inferred here by comparing the DNA with germline. Written as DNA, the CDR3 is TGTGCCTTGTGGGAGGGGTATCATTATTATAAGAAACTCTTT. Amino acids: CALWEGYHYYKKLF.